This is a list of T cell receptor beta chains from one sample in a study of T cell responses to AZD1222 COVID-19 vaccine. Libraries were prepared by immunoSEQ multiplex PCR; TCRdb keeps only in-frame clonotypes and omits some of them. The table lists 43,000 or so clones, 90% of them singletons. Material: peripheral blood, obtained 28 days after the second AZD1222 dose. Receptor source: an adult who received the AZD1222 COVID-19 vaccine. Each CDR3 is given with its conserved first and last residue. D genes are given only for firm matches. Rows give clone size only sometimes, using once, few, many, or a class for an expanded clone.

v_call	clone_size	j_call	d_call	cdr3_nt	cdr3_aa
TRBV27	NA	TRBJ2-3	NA	TGTGCCAGCATCCTCCTGGGCCACAGGGATAGCACAGATACGCAGTATTTT	CASILLGHRDSTDTQYF
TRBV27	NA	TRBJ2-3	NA	TGTGCCAGCAGTTCGGGGCGGATCACAGATACGCAGTATTTT	CASSSGRITDTQYF
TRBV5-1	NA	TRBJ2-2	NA	TGCGCCAGCAGCTTGGAGGGGCAGGATAAGAACACCGGGGAGCTGTTTTTT	CASSLEGQDKNTGELFF
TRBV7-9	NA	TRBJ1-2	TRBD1	TGTGCCAGCAGCCACAGACAGGGTCGAGGCTACACCTTC	CASSHRQGRGYTF
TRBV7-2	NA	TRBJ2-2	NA	TGTGCCAGCAGCCCTGGTCTTGGGTCTATCGGGGAGCTGTTTTTT	CASSPGLGSIGELFF
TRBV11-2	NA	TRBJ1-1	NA	TGTGCCAGCAGCCCGAAGGACGGTGGGAACACTGAAGCTTTCTTT	CASSPKDGGNTEAFF
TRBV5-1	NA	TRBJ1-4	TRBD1	TGCGCCAGCAGCGCGGGACAGGCTAATGAAAAACTGTTTTTT	CASSAGQANEKLFF
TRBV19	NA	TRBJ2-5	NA	TGTGCCAGTAGTATCGGCCTCTACCAAGAGACCCAGTACTTC	CASSIGLYQETQYF
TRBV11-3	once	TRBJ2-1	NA	TGTGCCAGCAGCTTAGACAGGGGCCCCTACAATGAGCAGTTCTTC	CASSLDRGPYNEQFF
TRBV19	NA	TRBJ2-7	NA	TGTGCCAGTAGTTCCGGGACACGGCTCTACGAGCAGTACTTC	CASSSGTRLYEQYF
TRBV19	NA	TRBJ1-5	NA	TGTGCCAGTAGTACCGAGGGTAGCGATCAGCCCCAGCATTTT	CASSTEGSDQPQHF
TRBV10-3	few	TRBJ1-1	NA	TGTGCCATCAGTGAGCCCCAGAGAAACACTGAAGCTTTCTTT	CAISEPQRNTEAFF
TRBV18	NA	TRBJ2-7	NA	TGTGCCAGCTCACCGCGGGTCCCCTACGAGCAGTACTTC	CASSPRVPYEQYF
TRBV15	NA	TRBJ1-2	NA	TGTGCCACCAGCAGTACCCTCGGCAGGGCAACGTATGGCTACACCTTC	CATSSTLGRATYGYTF
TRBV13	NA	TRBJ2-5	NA	TGTGCCAGCAGCTTAACTAAATGGGAGACCCAGTACTTC	CASSLTKWETQYF
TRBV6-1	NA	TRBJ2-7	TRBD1	TGTGCCAGCAGTGTAGCCGGGACAGGATCTTACTTC	CASSVAGTGSYF
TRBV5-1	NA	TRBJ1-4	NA	TGCGCCAGCAGCTTTGGGACGGTCAATGAAAAACTGTTTTTT	CASSFGTVNEKLFF
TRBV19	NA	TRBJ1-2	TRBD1	TGTGCCAGTAGTAGGACAGGAAGTACCAACTATGGCTACACCTTC	CASSRTGSTNYGYTF
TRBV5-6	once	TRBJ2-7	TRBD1	TGTGCCAGCAGCTCCCTCACGCTGGACAGGGGACGGTACGAGCAGTACTTC	CASSSLTLDRGRYEQYF
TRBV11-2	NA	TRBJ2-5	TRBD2	TGTGCCAGCAGCTTGGCGGGGGGGCAGGAGACCCAGTACTTC	CASSLAGGQETQYF
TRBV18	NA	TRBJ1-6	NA	TGTGCCAGCTCACAGGGAAACTCCTATAATTCACCCCTCCACTTT	CASSQGNSYNSPLHF
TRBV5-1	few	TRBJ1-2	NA	TGCGCCAGCAGCCCCCATTCCAACTATGGCTACACCTTC	CASSPHSNYGYTF
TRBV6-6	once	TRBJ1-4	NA	TGTGCCAGCAGTTACACGCAGAAGGAAAAACTGTTTTTT	CASSYTQKEKLFF
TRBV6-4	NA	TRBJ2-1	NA	TGTGCCAGCAGTGACCGGGGTCGGGGAAGCGAGCAGTTCTTC	CASSDRGRGSEQFF
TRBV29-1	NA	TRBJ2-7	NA	TGCAGCGTTGACGGGATGGGCAGCTCCTACGAGCAGTACTTC	CSVDGMGSSYEQYF
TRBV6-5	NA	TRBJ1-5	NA	TGTGCCAGCAGTTACTCCCACGATAGCAATCAGCCCCAGCATTTT	CASSYSHDSNQPQHF
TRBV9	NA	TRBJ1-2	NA	TGTGCCAGCAGCGTAAGGGTCTATGGCTACACCTTC	CASSVRVYGYTF
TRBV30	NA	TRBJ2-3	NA	TGTGCCTGGAGGTTAGAAGATACGCAGTATTTT	CAWRLEDTQYF
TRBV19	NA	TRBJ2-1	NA	TGTGCCAGTAGTTCAGGGACTCTACTGATCTACAATGAGCAGTTCTTC	CASSSGTLLIYNEQFF
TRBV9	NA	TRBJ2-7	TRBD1	TGTGCCAGCAGCGCAGGACAGGGGGCCGTCTACGAGCAGTACTTC	CASSAGQGAVYEQYF
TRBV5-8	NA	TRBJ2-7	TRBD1	TGTGCCAGCAGCTTGAGGGGGCTGGCCTACGAGCAGTACTTC	CASSLRGLAYEQYF
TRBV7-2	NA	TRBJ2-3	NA	TGTGCCAGCAGCTCCACGGTAGGACTTGGCACAGATACGCAGTATTTT	CASSSTVGLGTDTQYF
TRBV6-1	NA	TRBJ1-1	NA	TGTGCCAGCAGTGAGGGGTTATTGTTCACTGAAGCTTTCTTT	CASSEGLLFTEAFF
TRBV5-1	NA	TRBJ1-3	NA	TGCGCCAGCAGCTTGGAGGGCAGGATTTCTGGAAACACCATATATTTT	CASSLEGRISGNTIYF
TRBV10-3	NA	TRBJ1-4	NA	TGTGCCATCAGTGAGTCCCAGGGTAATGAAAAACTGTTTTTT	CAISESQGNEKLFF
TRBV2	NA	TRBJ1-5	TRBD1	TGTGCCAGCAATCCTCCGGGACAGCCGATTAATCAGCCCCAGCATTTT	CASNPPGQPINQPQHF
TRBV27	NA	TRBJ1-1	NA	TGTGCCAGCAGTAATACCGGCCGGACGGAAGCTTTCTTT	CASSNTGRTEAFF
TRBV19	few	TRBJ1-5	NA	TGTGCCACTAAACCTCAGGCGTGGATCAATCAGCCCCAGCATTTT	CATKPQAWINQPQHF
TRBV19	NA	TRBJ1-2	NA	TGTGCCAGTAGTATCGTCTACAGGGTCAGGAGTGGCTACACCTTC	CASSIVYRVRSGYTF
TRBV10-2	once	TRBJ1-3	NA	TGCGCCAGCAGTGGATGGAGGGGACCCTCTGGAAACACCATATATTTT	CASSGWRGPSGNTIYF
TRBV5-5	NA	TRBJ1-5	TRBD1	TGTGCCAGCAGCTCCTTACCGGGACAGGGTAATCAGCCCCAGCATTTT	CASSSLPGQGNQPQHF
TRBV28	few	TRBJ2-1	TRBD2	TGTGCCAGCAGCTCGCTAGCGGGGGGGAGAAATGAGCAGTTCTTC	CASSSLAGGRNEQFF
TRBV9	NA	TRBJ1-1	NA	TGTGCCAGCAGCGAGGCTTTTGAGGGATTCGGAAGGACTGAAGCTTTCTTT	CASSEAFEGFGRTEAFF
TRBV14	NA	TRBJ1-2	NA	TGTGCCAGCAGCCAAGTACCGGGACGGATGTACACCTTC	CASSQVPGRMYTF
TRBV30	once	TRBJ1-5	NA	TGTGCCTGGGCTGGGACTCAGGGGATTAGCAATCAGCCCCAGCATTTT	CAWAGTQGISNQPQHF
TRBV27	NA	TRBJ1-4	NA	TGTGCCAGCAGAATCGGTGAAAAACTGTTTTTT	CASRIGEKLFF
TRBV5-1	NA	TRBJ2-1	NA	TGCGCCAGCAGCTCTGGGCCAGGGTCTCAATACAATGAGCAGTTCTTC	CASSSGPGSQYNEQFF
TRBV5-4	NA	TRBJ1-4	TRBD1	TGTGCCAGCTCCGGCGGGACAGGGTCCGAAAAACTGTTTTTT	CASSGGTGSEKLFF
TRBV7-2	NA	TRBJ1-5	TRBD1	TGTGCCAGCAGCCTAGACAGGGCGAGCAATCAGCCCCAGCATTTT	CASSLDRASNQPQHF
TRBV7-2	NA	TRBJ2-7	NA	TGTGCCAGCAGCGTTCGGGGGCCCCTCAGCGAGCAGTACTTC	CASSVRGPLSEQYF
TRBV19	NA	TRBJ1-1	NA	TGTGCCACCTCAGTGGGCGGGGCGGGTAGCACTGAAGCTTTCTTT	CATSVGGAGSTEAFF
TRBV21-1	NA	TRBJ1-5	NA	TGTGCCAGCACCTTAACCAAACAGGAGGAGGATCAGCCCCAGCATTTT	CASTLTKQEEDQPQHF
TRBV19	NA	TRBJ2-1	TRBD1	TGTGCCAGTAGGGCAGGAGGGACAGGGAACAATGAGCAGTTCTTC	CASRAGGTGNNEQFF
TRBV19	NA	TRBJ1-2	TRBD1	TGTGCCAGTAGTCCCCGGGACAGATATGGCTACACCTTC	CASSPRDRYGYTF
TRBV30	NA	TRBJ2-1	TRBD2	TGTGCCTGGTCCGCCGGGCGGGGGGGGATCGGCTCCTACAATGAGCAGTTCTTC	CAWSAGRGGIGSYNEQFF
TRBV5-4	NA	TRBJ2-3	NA	TGTGCCAGCAGCTTGGGAGATACGCAGTATTTT	CASSLGDTQYF
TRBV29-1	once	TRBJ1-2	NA	TGCAGCGTTGCCTCACACACCCGGGGCTACACCTTC	CSVASHTRGYTF